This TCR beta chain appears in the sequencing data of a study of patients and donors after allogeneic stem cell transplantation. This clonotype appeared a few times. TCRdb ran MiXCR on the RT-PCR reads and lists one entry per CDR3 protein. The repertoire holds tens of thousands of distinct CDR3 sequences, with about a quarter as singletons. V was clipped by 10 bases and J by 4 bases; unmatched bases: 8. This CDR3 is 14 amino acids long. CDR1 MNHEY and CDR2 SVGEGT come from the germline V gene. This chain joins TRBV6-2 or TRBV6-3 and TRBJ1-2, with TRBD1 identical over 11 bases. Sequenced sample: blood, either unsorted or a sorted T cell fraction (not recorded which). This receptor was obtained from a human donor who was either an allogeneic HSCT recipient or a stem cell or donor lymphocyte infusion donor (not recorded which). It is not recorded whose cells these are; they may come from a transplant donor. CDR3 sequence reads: CATRTGGHLYGYTF. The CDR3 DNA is TGTGCCACCCGGACAGGGGGCCACCTCTATGGCTACACCTTC.